Listed below are T cell receptor beta chains from one sample, sequenced in a study of control samples from healthy donors and cancer patients. TCRdb's copy holds only in-frame clones and misses some; the assay was immunoSEQ multiplex PCR. The sample shows around 100,000 clones, approximately 92% of them seen only once. Sequencing used blood. The receptors were gathered from a human donor in good health. The donor label of this sample is uncertain. The CDR3 runs from the conserved cysteine through the conserved F or W. Clone sizes are given selectively: once, few, many, or a class where the clone is expanded.

size,V,CDR3
.,TRBV7-9,CASSSGGNQPQHF
.,TRBV19,CASSMIDNQPQHF
.,TRBV28,CASSFWIGGHTGELFF
.,TRBV11-2,CASSGRGTLFANYGYTF
.,TRBV5-8,CASSSSIGEGFHEQYF
.,TRBV4-1,CASSLNRASYNEQFF
.,TRBV7-9,CASSQQGGNTEAFF
.,TRBV9,CASSVGPRVRDTEAFF
.,TRBV13,CASSLGQIYGYTF
.,TRBV28,CASSLRTGANTGELFF
.,TRBV5-1,CASSLPDGEKLFF
.,TRBV4-2,CASSQSTGYYEQYF
few,TRBV9,CASGTQDSNQPQHF
.,TRBV5-6,CASSWATGTGFGNTIYF
.,TRBV12-3/TRBV12-4,CASTAPYQETQYF
.,TRBV18,CASSPNLAGARYEQYF
.,TRBV9,CASSDWALGGDNSPLHF
few,TRBV7-3,CASSPQGGINQPQHF
once,TRBV2,CASSARQYYEQYF
.,TRBV2,CASRASTNYGYTF
once,TRBV25-1,CASSLGTDTQYF
.,TRBV3-1/TRBV3-2,CASSRHGTASGNTIYF
.,TRBV16,CASSLGRGSGNTIYF
.,TRBV18,CASSPLGTGGEQYF
once,TRBV2,CASCPGGNFYGYTF
once,TRBV10-3,CAISESDRPTSGNTIYF
once,TRBV9,CASSPHPREGLYGYTF
.,TRBV5-1,CASSLREVIYNSPLHF
.,TRBV2,CASQGGTDYEKLFF
.,TRBV30,CAWDRGAGETQYF
.,TRBV3-1/TRBV3-2,CASSQRGGGTQYF
.,TRBV13,CASSLGRYSGNTIYF